This TCR beta chain was observed in a study of T cell responses to AZD1222 COVID-19 vaccine (dated by TCRdb to 2020 to 2022). Broadly, across the study: AZD1222 recipients whose second dose came at about 4 weeks and those whose second dose came at about 12 weeks were combined into one group, since spike-specific TCR depth and breadth did not differ between the two schedules. TCR sequencing was performed for 230 to 250 trial participants, of whom about 200 were given two doses of AZD1222 and some 26 were given two doses of MenACWY control vaccine. Trial participants were enrolled by age into subgroups of 18-55, 56-69 and 70-plus years, and around 140, 26 and 57 TCR-sequenced participants, respectively, were included in these subgroups.

What the time point label conveys for this sample: baseline before first vaccination. Samples from vaccinated people were obtained from the UK trials COV001 and COV002, which included a single-blind randomized controlled phase 2/3 trial of AZD1222 (ChAdOx1 nCoV-19) in healthy adults. For TCRbeta chain sequencing, PBMC samples were collected from trial participants at day 0 and at day 28 after the second dose. The table lists this clone with a few counts. The target of this receptor is not known. No much larger clonotype is one base removed from it; base qualities were not supplied. The CDR3 regions of human TCRbeta chains were analyzed by immunosequencing. The study's own analysis went as follows. Repertoire TCRs were checked for matches against a reference library of SARS-CoV-2-specific TCRs that had been generated using the MIRA antigen-specificity platform. Breadth was defined as the fraction of unique TCRs that were SARS-CoV-2-associated, and depth was defined as the fraction of total T cells that were SARS-CoV-2-associated. Each spike-specific TCR was assigned to its reactive spike region and to a CD4 or CD8 class using the MIRA data. Log10-transformed breadth and depth values were compared by one-way ANOVA with Sidak's multiple comparisons tests. Held by TCRdb, this immuneACCESS table contains in-frame sequences only and omits some clones. Under half of the omission traces to an unresolved V gene where checked; the cause of the rest is unknown. V and J calls and clone size follow that table, whereas D and trimming were derived from the DNA. Counted in this sample were more than 85,000 clones; about 85% of them appeared once. Roughly 3.2% of the sample rests with the top ten.

The paper's findings and limits, for the study overall: Participants were mostly white British and included more females than males, and it was suggested by the authors that clonal diversity may have been underestimated. The vaccine-associated CD4 TCRs covered the entire spike protein, and the dominant responses fell in regions 160-218 and 743-854. Conclusions about previously exposed vaccinees are limited because only a handful of AZD1222 recipients were SARS-CoV-2 seropositive at baseline. Because no day 14 peak-response samples were available, the repertoires could be characterized only after the peak T cell response. A significant rise in spike-specific TCR breadth and depth was observed after two AZD1222 doses relative to day 0 and relative to MenACWY recipients. Nearly half of unique spike-specific TCRs reportedly recognized epitopes outside regions mutated in the B.1.351 and B.1.1.7 variants. The 56-69-year group was small, and its depth increase did not reach significance, likely because of low power.

From the cysteine up to the phenylalanine, the CDR3 has a length of 14 residues. Kept here is only the CDR3 DNA, which spans 42 bases and is read in frame from base 1. V is cut by 1 base and J by 6 bases, and the space between the germline ends is 12 bases. The germline V gene yields MDHEN for CDR1 and SYDVKM for CDR2. In this chain, TRBV28 is recombined with TRBJ1-1, and possibly TRBD1, on 5 matching bases. This TCR was recovered from an adult in good health. Material: peripheral blood, obtained on day 0 of AZD1222 vaccination. The CDR3 is CASSLLGGWSEAFF. The sequenced DNA is TGTGCCAGCAGTTTATTGGGGGGTTGGTCTGAAGCTTTCTTT.